The present T cell receptor (beta chain) was sequenced within a study of blood T cell repertoires in COVID-19. Recovered Cohort 3 donors showed two negative PCRs, clearance, or symptom resolution. Authors' processing steps: Quantification of nucleated cells was approximated via reference gene primer amplification. Profiled with immunoSEQ multiplex PCR; TCRdb holds only in-frame clones, not every one. V and J calls and clone size are given by that table; D and trimming were obtained from the DNA. The profile shows 190,000 or so clones, about 81% of them singletons. The germline V gene has CDR1 MRHNA and CDR2 SNTAGT. Deletions cut 1 base from V and 6 bases from J, with 12 bases between. The CDR3 length is 15 residues.

The sequence derives from a man in his forties who had recovered from COVID-19. Sequenced: PBMCs or T cells enriched from blood (not recorded which). The chain uses TRBV6-4 and TRBJ2-2, with a possible D match to TRBD1 (6 bases). For the CDR3, the DNA is TGTGCCAGCAGTGACTTCTCGACAGGCCCCGGGGAGCTGTTTTTT. As protein: CASSDFSTGPGELFF.